Sequencing of this T cell receptor (beta chain) was carried out in a study of T-cell memory formation after mild COVID-19. Study overall: TCR clusters showed largely donor specificity.

General observations from the study: Clones shrinking between day 15 and 85 showed a balanced CD4/CD8 split, and those that grew later tilted toward CD4+. Clones that contracted clustered mainly in CM and EM if CD4+ and in EMRA if CD8+.

Trimming took off 3 bases at V and 9 bases at J, with 24 bases between the two ends. Germline assignment: CDR1 SGHVS and CDR2 FQNEAQ. The CDR3 spans 17 residues. One entry per CDR3 protein, called by TCRdb with MiXCR from the 5' RACE reads. The profile covers approximately 500,000 distinct CDR3 sequences, with about 23% appearing a single time and roughly an eighth taken by the ten largest. A note on this clonotype: Antigen: not known.

The material sequenced was PBMCs or a T cell subset sorted from them (not recorded which). The chain employs TRBV7-8 and TRBJ1-5; D might be TRBD1 (5 bases). The receptor was isolated from an adult woman who had mild COVID-19 (a few samples of this study predate the infection). Cell type and time point are not known. The CDR3 DNA is TGTGCCAGCAGCTTGGTTTCAGGGAGGGGCCGACGGACGCCCCAGCATTTT. It is translated as CASSLVSGRGRRTPQHF.